The entry below gives a single T cell receptor (beta chain) sequence along with its context. Original methodology: By means of reference gene primer amplification, nucleated cell counts were estimated. Clones were sequenced by immunoSEQ multiplex PCR, and TCRdb holds only the in-frame ones, with some missing. That table gives V, J and clone size, and the DNA gave D and trimming. The table has about 670,000 clones, around 89% seen once. These data originate in a study of blood T cell repertoires in COVID-19. Study information: Samples taken during acute and convalescent COVID-19 were collected in the United States, Italy and Spain. PBMCs, B-cell-depleted T cells, or T cells provided the cDNA or gDNA that made up the material.

This clonotype was obtained from a woman in her late teens or twenties with acute or convalescent COVID-19. What was sequenced was peripheral blood.

CDR3 coding DNA: TGTGCCTGGAGCCCAATGACAGTCTATGGCTACACCTTC. Translated: CAWSPMTVYGYTF. V and J are TRBV30 and TRBJ1-2, with a weak D call TRBD1 (5 bases). CDR3 size: 13 residues. Germline CDR1 is GTSNPN and CDR2 is SVGIG (reference sequence). The V gene lost 3 bases and the J gene lost 4 bases, with 12 bases spanning the gap.